This T cell receptor (beta chain) appears in the sequencing data of a study of blood T cell repertoires in COVID-19. Looking at the study overall: The United States, Italy and Spain were the sources of the acute and convalescent COVID-19 samples. Nucleic acid was either cDNA or gDNA, and it came from T cells, B-cell-depleted T cells, or PBMCs.

Authors' data handling: Cell counts per sample came from amplifying reference gene primers. The protocol was immunoSEQ multiplex PCR, while the TCRdb copy is restricted to in-frame clones and leaves out a portion. The V and J calls and clone size are taken from that table; D and trimming were inferred from the DNA. The data show around 310,000 clones, approximately 89% seen once. CDR3 length: 13 residues. CDR1 is SNHLY and CDR2 is FYNNEI in the germline V gene. V lost 4 bases and J 5 bases, leaving 9 bases between the germline ends. This clone is a singleton in its sample. Sequencing was performed on peripheral blood. This receptor was taken from an older woman with acute or convalescent COVID-19. The chain couples TRBV2 to TRBJ1-5; no clear D. The CDR3 protein is CASSAYLDQPQHF. The DNA for the CDR3 is TGTGCCAGCAGTGCTTATCTTGATCAGCCCCAGCATTTT. Full variable domain (rest looked up from reference TRBV2 and TRBJ1-5): EPEVTQTPSHQVTQMGQEVILRCVPISNHLYFYWYRQILGQKVEFLVSFYNNEISEKSEIFDDQFSVERPDGSNFTLKIRSTKLEDSAMYFCASSAYLDQPQHFGDGTRLSIL.